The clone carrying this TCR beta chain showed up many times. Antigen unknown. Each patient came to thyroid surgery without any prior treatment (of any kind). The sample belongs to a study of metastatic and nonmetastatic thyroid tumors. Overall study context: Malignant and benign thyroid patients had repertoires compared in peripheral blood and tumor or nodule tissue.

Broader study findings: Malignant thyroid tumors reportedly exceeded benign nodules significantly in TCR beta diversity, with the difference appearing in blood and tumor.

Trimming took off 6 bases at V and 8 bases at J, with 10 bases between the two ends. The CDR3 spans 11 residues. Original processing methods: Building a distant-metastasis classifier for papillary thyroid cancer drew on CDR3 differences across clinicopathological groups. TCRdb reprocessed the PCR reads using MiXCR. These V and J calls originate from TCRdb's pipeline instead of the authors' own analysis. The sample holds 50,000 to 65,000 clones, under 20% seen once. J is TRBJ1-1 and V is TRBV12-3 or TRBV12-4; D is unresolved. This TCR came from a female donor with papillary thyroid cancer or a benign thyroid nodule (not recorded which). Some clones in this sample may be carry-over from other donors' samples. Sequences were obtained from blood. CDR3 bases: TGTGCCAGCAGCCAGAAAGAAGAAGCTTTCTTT. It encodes CASSQKEEAFF.